This TCR beta chain was sequenced for a study of regulatory T cells in long-lasting Graves disease. Libraries of TCR beta came from iRepertoire HTBI primers plus Arm-PCR of CDR3 regions. TCRdb re-derived calls from the multiplex PCR reads in MiXCR, one entry per CDR3 protein. The table has roughly 220,000 distinct CDR3 sequences, about 16% seen once. Ten or more counts support this clonotype. What it binds is unknown. Trimming pared 5 bases from V and 0 bases from J, leaving 11 bases between. The CDR3 length is 15 residues. Time point given: newly diagnosed GD, antithyroid drugs for less than 3 months. RNA extracted from PBMCs served as the sequencing template. Diagnosis followed American Thyroid Association guidelines for Graves' disease. Patients were enrolled at an endocrinology department in Xi'an, China. Findings and caveats of the study: The study found lower TCR diversity in persistent Graves' patients than in newly diagnosed ones. Newly diagnosed patients shared 966 public clonotypes; persistent patients shared some 2,700.

Source: peripheral blood mononuclear cells (PBMCs), taken at new diagnosis, from a patient treated with antithyroid drugs. The source of this sequence is a female donor with Graves disease. This sequence joins TRBV12-3 or TRBV12-4 and TRBJ1-5; weak D call: TRBD1 (6 bases). DNA for the CDR3: TGTGCCAGCAGTCCAGGGGCCCATAGCAATCAGCCCCAGCATTTT. Its translation: CASSPGAHSNQPQHF.